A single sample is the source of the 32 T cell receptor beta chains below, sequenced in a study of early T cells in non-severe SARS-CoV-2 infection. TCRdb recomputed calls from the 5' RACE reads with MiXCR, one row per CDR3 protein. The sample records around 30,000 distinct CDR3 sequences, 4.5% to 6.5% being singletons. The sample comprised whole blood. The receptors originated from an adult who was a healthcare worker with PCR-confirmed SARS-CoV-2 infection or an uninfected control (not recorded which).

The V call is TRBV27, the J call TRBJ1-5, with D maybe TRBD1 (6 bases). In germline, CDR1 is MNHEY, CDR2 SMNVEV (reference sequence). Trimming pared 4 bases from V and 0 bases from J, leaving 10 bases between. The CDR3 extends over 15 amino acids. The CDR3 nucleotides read TGTGCCAGCAGTTGGGGACATAATAGCAATCAGCCCCAGCATTTT. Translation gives CASSWGHNSNQPQHF.

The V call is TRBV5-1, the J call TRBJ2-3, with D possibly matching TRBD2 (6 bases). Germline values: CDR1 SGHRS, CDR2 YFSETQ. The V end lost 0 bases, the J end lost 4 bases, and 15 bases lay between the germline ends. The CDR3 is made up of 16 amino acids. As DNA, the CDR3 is TGCGCCAGCAGCTTGGGACCCCGTCCTAGCGCAGATACGCAGTATTTT. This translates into CASSLGPRPSADTQYF.

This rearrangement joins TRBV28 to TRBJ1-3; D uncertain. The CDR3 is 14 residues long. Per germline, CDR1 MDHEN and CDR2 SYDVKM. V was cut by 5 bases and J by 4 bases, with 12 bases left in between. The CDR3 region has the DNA TGTGCCAGCAGTCATTGGGAAGAGGGAAACACCATATATTTT. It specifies CASSHWEEGNTIYF.

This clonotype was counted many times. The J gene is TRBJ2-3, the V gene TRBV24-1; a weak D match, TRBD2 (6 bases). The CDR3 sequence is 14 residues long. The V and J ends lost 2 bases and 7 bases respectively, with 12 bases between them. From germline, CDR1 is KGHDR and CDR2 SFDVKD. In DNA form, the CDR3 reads TGTGCCACCAGTGATTCCGGGACTCTAAATACGCAGTATTTT. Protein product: CATSDSGTLNTQYF.

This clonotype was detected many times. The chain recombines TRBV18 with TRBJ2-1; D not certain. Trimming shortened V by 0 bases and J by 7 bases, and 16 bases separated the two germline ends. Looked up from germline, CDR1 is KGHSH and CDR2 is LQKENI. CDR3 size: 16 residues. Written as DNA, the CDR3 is TGTGCCAGCTCACCACCGCGAGTCCAGTCGGCAAATGAGCAGTTCTTC. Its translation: CASSPPRVQSANEQFF. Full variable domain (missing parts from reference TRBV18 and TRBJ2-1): NAGVMQNPRHLVRRRGQEARLRCSPMKGHSHVYWYRQLPEEGLKFMVYLQKENIIDESGMPKERFSAEFPKEGPSILRIQQVVRGDSAAYFCASSPPRVQSANEQFFGPGTRLTVL.

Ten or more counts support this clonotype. CDR3 bases: TGTGCCAGCAGCCTACTAGCGGGATTTTACAATGAGCAGTTCTTC. Residues: CASSLLAGFYNEQFF. The rearrangement joins TRBV11-2 to TRBJ2-1; 10 bases are shared with TRBD2. CDR3 length: 15 residues. Germline CDR1 SGHAT, CDR2 FQNNGV. V was clipped by 5 bases and J by 4 bases; unmatched bases: 5.

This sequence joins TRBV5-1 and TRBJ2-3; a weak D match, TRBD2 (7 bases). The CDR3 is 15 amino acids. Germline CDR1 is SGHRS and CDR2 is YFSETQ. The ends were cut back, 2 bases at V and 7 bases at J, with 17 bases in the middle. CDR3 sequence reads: CASSLGGGPTYTQYF. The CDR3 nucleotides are TGCGCCAGCAGCTTAGGGGGAGGGCCGACGTATACGCAGTATTTT.

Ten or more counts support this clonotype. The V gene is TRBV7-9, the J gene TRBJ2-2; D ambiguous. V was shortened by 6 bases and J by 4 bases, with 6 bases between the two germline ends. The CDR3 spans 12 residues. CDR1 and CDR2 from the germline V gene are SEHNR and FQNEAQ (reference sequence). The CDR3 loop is CASSRATGELFF. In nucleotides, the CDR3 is TGTGCCAGCAGTCGGGCCACCGGGGAGCTGTTTTTT.

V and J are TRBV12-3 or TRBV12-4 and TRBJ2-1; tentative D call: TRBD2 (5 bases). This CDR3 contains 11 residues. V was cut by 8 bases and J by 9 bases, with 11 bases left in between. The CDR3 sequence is CASGERIEQFF. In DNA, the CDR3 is TGTGCCAGCGGGGAGCGGATTGAGCAGTTCTTC.

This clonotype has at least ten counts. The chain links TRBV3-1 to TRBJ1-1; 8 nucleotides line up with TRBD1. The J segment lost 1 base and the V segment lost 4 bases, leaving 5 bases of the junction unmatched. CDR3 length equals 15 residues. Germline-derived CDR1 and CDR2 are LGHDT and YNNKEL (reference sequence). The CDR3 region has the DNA TGTGCCAGCAGCCCCAGGGGGCAGGGGAACACTGAAGCTTTCTTT. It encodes CASSPRGQGNTEAFF.

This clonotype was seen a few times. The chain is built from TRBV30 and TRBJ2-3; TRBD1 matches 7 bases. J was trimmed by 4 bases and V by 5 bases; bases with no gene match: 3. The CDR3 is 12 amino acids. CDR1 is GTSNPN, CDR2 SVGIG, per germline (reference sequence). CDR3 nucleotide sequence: TGTGCCTGGGAGCAGGGGGCAGATACGCAGTATTTT. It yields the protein CAWEQGADTQYF.

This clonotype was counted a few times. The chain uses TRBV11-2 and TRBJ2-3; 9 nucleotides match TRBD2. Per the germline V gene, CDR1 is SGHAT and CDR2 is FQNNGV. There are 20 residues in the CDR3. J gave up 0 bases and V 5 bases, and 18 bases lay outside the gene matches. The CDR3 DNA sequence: TGTGCCAGCAGCAGCGATGGAGGTAGCGGGGGAACTTCTAGCACAGATACGCAGTATTTT. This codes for CASSSDGGSGGTSSTDTQYF.

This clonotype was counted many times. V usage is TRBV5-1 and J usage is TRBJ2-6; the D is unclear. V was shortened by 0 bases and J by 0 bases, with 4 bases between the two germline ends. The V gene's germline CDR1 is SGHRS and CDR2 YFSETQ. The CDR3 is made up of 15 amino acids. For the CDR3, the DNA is TGCGCCAGCAGCTTGGACGGCTCTGGGGCCAACGTCCTGACTTTC. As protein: CASSLDGSGANVLTF.

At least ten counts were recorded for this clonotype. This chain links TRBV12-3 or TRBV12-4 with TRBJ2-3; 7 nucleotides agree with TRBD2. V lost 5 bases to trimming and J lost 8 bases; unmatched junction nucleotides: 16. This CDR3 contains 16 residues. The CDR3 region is CASSQSGDPPMFTQYF. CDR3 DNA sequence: TGTGCCAGCAGTCAAAGCGGGGACCCCCCTATGTTTACGCAGTATTTT.

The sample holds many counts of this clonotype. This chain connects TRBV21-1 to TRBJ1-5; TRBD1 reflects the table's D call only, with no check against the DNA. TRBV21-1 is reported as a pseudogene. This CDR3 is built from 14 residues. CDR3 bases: TGTGCCAGCAGCAAAGATTTGGCCCGGGGGCCCCAGCATTTT. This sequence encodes CASSKDLARGPQHF.

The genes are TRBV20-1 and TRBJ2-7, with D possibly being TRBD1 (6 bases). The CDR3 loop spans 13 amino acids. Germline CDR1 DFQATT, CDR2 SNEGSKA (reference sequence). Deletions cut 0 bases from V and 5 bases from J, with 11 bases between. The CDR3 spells CSARDYRVHEQYF. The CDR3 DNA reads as TGCAGTGCTAGAGATTACAGGGTACACGAGCAGTACTTC.

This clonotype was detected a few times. DNA for the CDR3: TGCAGTGCTAGAGCACCATTACGGGCCCCATACGAGCAGTACTTC. Translated, it gives CSARAPLRAPYEQYF. This rearrangement joins TRBV20-1 to TRBJ2-7; D gene uncertain. Trimming removed 1 base at V and 4 bases at J, with 17 bases between. The CDR3 contains 15 residues. Per germline, CDR1 DFQATT and CDR2 SNEGSKA (reference sequence).

This CDR3 is CASSSRQGAEQYF. The DNA of the CDR3 is TGTGCCAGCTCATCAAGACAGGGGGCCGAGCAGTACTTC. The genes are TRBV18 and TRBJ2-7; TRBD1 matches at 10 bases. Looked up from germline, CDR1 is KGHSH and CDR2 is LQKENI. The CDR3 has 13 amino acids. V shed 5 bases and J 6 bases; nucleotides not matched to a gene: 4.

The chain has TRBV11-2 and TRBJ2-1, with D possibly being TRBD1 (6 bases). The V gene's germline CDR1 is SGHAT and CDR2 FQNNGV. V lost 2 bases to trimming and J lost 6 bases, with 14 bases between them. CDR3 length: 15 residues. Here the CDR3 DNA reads TGTGCCAGCAGCTTACTCTCGGGACAAGGCAATGAGCAGTTCTTC. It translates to CASSLLSGQGNEQFF.

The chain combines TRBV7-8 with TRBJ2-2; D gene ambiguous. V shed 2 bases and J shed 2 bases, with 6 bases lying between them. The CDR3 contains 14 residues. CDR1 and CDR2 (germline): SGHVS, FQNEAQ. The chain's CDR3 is CASSLTSNTGELFF. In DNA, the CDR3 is TGTGCCAGCAGCTTAACCTCTAACACCGGGGAGCTGTTTTTT.

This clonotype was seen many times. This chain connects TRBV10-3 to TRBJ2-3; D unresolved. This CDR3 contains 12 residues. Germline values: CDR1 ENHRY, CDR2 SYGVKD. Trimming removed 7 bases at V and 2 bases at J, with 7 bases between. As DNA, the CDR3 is TGTGCCATCAAGAGCGCCACAGATACGCAGTATTTT. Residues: CAIKSATDTQYF.

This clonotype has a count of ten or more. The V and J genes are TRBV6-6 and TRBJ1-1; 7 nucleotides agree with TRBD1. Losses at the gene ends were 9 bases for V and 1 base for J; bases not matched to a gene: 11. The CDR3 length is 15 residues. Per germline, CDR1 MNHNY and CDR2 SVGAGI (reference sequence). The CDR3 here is CASTTGVIRNTEAFF. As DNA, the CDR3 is TGTGCCAGTACTACAGGGGTAATAAGGAACACTGAAGCTTTCTTT.

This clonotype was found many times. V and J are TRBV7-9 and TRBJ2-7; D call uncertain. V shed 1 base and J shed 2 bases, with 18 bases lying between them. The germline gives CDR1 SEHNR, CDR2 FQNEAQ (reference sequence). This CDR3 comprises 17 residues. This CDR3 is CASSLGTQTQVTYEQYF. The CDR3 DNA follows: TGTGCCAGCAGCTTAGGTACCCAGACCCAAGTCACCTACGAGCAGTACTTC.

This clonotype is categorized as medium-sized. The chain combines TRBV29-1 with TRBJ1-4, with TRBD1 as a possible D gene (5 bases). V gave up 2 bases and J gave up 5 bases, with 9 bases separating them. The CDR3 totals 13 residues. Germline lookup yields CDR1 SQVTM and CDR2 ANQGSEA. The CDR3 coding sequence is TGCAGCGTTGAACAGGGTGGGAATGAAAAACTGTTTTTT. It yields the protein CSVEQGGNEKLFF. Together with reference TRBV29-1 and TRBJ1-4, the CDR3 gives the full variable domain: SAVISQKPSRDICQRGTSLTIQCQVDSQVTMMFWYRQQPGQSLTLIATANQGSEATYESGFVIDKFPISRPNLTFSTLTVSNMSPEDSSIYLCSVEQGGNEKLFFGSGTQLSVL.

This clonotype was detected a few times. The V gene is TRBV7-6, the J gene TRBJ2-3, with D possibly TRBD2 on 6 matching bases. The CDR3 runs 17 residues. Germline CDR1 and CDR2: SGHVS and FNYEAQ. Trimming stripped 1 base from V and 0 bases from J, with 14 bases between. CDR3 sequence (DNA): TGTGCCAGCAGCTTAGGGTCCATAGCGGTTAGCACAGATACGCAGTATTTT. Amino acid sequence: CASSLGSIAVSTDTQYF.

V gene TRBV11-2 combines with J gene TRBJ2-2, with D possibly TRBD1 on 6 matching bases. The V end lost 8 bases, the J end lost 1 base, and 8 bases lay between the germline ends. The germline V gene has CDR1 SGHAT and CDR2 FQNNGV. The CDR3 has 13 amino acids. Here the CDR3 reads CASWTVNTGELFF. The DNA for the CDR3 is TGTGCCAGCTGGACAGTGAACACCGGGGAGCTGTTTTTT.

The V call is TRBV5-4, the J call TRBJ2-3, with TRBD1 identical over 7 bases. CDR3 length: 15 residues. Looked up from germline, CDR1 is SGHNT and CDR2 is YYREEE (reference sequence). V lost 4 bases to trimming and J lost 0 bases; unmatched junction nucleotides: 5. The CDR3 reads CASSVDRSSTDTQYF. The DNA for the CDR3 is TGTGCCAGCAGCGTGGACAGGAGCAGCACAGATACGCAGTATTTT.

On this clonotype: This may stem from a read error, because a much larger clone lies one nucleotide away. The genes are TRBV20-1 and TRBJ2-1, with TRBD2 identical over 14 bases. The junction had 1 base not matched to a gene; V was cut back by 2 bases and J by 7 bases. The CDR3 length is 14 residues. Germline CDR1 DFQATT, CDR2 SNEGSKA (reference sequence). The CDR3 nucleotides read TGCAGTGCTAGATGGACTAGCGGGAGGAATGAGCAGTTCTTC. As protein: CSARWTSGRNEQFF.

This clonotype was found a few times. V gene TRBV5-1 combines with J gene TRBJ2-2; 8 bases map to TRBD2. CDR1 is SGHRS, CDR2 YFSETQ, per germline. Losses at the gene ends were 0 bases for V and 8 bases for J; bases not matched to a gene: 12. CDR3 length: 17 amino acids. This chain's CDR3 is CASSLAAGAFGAGELFF. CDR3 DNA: TGCGCCAGCAGCTTGGCAGCGGGAGCGTTTGGAGCTGGGGAGCTGTTTTTT.

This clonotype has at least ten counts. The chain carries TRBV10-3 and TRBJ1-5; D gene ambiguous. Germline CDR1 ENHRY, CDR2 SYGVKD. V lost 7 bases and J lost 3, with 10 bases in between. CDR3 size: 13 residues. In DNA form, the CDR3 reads TGTGCCATCACACCTGGACTCAATCAGCCCCAGCATTTT. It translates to CAITPGLNQPQHF.

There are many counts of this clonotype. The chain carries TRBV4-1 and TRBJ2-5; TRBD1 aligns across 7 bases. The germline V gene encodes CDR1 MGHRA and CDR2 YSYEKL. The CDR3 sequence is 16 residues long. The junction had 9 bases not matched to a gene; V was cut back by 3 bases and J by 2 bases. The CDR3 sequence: CASSQSRDRVQETQYF. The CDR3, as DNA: TGCGCCAGCAGCCAGTCCCGGGACAGAGTACAAGAGACCCAGTACTTC.

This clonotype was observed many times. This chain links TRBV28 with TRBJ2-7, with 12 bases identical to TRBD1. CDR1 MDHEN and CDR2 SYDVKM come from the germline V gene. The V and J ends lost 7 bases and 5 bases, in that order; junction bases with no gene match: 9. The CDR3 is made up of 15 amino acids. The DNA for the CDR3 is TGTGCCAGCACCTTAGCCGGGACAGGGGGCCACGAGCAGTACTTC. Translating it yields CASTLAGTGGHEQYF.